This T cell receptor (beta chain) was captured in a study of blood T cell repertoires in COVID-19. Sequencing used immunoSEQ multiplex PCR; TCRdb keeps in-frame clones, though not all of them. Of hundreds of thousands of clones listed, roughly 89% are singletons. The CDR3 covers 13 residues. The V end was cut by 3 bases, the J end by 5 bases, with 12 bases between. Germline V gives CDR1 SGHRS, CDR2 YFSETQ. Sequencing was performed on PBMCs or T cells enriched from blood (not recorded which). The TCR was taken from a woman under 30 with acute COVID-19. The chain joins TRBV5-1 to TRBJ2-7; D possibly corresponds to TRBD1 (7 bases). This CDR3 is CASSSGGRNEQYF. Here the CDR3 DNA reads TGCGCCAGCAGCTCAGGGGGGCGGAACGAGCAGTACTTC.